The 18 T cell receptor beta chains below come from one sample, sequenced in a study of cytomegalovirus exposure and HLA in healthy donors. The method was immunoSEQ multiplex PCR; TCRdb's version includes in-frame clones alone and lacks a portion of them. The sample gives about 130,000 clones, about 94% of which show up once; approximately 1.2% is in the top ten. The sequenced sample consisted of PBMCs. The origin of the receptors is a woman under 30 in good health and CMV-seronegative.

V and J are TRBV19 and TRBJ1-4, with D perhaps TRBD1 (6 bases). The V end was cut by 5 bases, the J end by 7 bases, with 14 bases between. The germline V gene encodes CDR1 LNHDA and CDR2 SQIVND (reference sequence). The CDR3 has 14 amino acids. This CDR3 reads CASSLQGGGEKLFF. The CDR3 bases are TGTGCCAGTAGTCTACAGGGAGGGGGTGAAAAACTGTTTTTT.

The J gene is TRBJ2-2, the V gene TRBV6-6; 7 bases agree with TRBD1. Trimming at V came to 7 bases and at J to 4 bases, leaving 9 bases not matched to a gene. This CDR3 is 15 amino acids long. Germline V gives CDR1 MNHNY, CDR2 SVGAGI (reference sequence). CDR3 sequence: CASTQTGMPTGELFF. The CDR3 DNA is TGTGCCAGCACCCAGACAGGGATGCCCACCGGGGAGCTGTTTTTT.

The chain has TRBV18 and TRBJ2-2; D perhaps matches TRBD2 (6 bases). CDR3 size: 14 residues. Germline CDR1 KGHSH, CDR2 LQKENI. V was shortened by 2 bases and J by 5 bases, with 9 bases between the two germline ends. DNA of the CDR3: TGTGCCAGCTCACCAGGGACTTCGACCGGGGAGCTGTTTTTT. It is translated as CASSPGTSTGELFF.

The chain combines TRBV20-1 with TRBJ1-1; no clear D. The CDR3 consists of 11 residues. The germline V gene has CDR1 DFQATT and CDR2 SNEGSKA (reference sequence). The V and J ends lost 2 bases and 6 bases respectively, with 7 bases between them. The CDR3 spells CSARPLPEAFF. The CDR3, as DNA: TGCAGTGCTAGACCCCTTCCTGAAGCTTTCTTT.

The chain couples TRBV30 to TRBJ1-5, with D possibly being TRBD1 (6 bases). Germline values: CDR1 GTSNPN, CDR2 SVGIG (reference sequence). This CDR3 has 13 amino acids. V was pared by 5 bases and J by 4 bases, with 12 bases between. This CDR3 reads CAWSSGVNQPQHF. CDR3 DNA: TGTGCCTGGTCTTCAGGGGTGAATCAGCCCCAGCATTTT.

This clone was recorded only once. The chain combines TRBV27 with TRBJ2-5; 7 nucleotides match TRBD1. After removal of 8 bases from V and 1 base from J, the junction contained 4 bases not matched to a gene. Germline assignment: CDR1 MNHEY and CDR2 SMNVEV (reference sequence). The CDR3 has 13 residues. In nucleotides, the CDR3 is TGTGCCAGCTCGACAGGGCTCCAAGAGACCCAGTACTTC. It codes for CASSTGLQETQYF.

The genes are TRBV2 and TRBJ2-7; 9 nucleotides align to TRBD1. This CDR3 is built from 17 residues. V trimming: 4 bases; J trimming: 1 base; junction bases outside the gene matches: 11. Per the germline V gene, CDR1 is SNHLY and CDR2 is FYNNEI. This chain's CDR3 is CASSGGGGQGLSYEQYF. CDR3 sequence (DNA): TGTGCCAGCAGTGGAGGCGGGGGACAGGGTTTATCCTACGAGCAGTACTTC.

There are a few counts of this clone. The V and J genes are TRBV2 and TRBJ1-6; TRBD1 aligns across 8 bases. The CDR3 extends over 14 amino acids. V lost 6 bases, J lost 6 bases, and 4 bases stayed unmatched. Germline values: CDR1 SNHLY, CDR2 FYNNEI. CDR3 sequence reads: CASRPDRVNSPLHF. The DNA of the CDR3 is TGTGCCAGCAGGCCGGACAGGGTTAATTCACCCCTCCACTTT.

The chain carries TRBV18 and TRBJ2-2; D not resolved. V lost 6 bases and J 0 bases, leaving 14 bases between the germline ends. This CDR3 has 16 residues. Germline assignment: CDR1 KGHSH and CDR2 LQKENI. The CDR3 sequence: CASSYDTFANTGELFF. The CDR3 coding sequence is TGTGCCAGCTCCTACGACACGTTCGCGAACACCGGGGAGCTGTTTTTT. The full variable domain, rest sourced from reference TRBV18 and TRBJ2-2, is NAGVMQNPRHLVRRRGQEARLRCSPMKGHSHVYWYRQLPEEGLKFMVYLQKENIIDESGMPKERFSAEFPKEGPSILRIQQVVRGDSAAYFCASSYDTFANTGELFFGEGSRLTVL.

The rearrangement uses TRBV5-1 and TRBJ2-3; 15 bases are shared with TRBD2. Trimming took 4 bases from V and 0 from J; bases not matched to a gene: 12. The CDR3 runs to 20 residues. Germline CDR1 and CDR2: SGHRS and YFSETQ. CDR3 bases: TGCGCCAGCAGCAGCGGACTAGCGGGAGGGAAATTTACTAGCACAGATACGCAGTATTTT. The encoded protein is CASSSGLAGGKFTSTDTQYF.

This clone appeared once. V usage is TRBV4-1 and J usage is TRBJ2-1; D perhaps matches TRBD2 (7 bases). Germline CDR1 and CDR2: MGHRA and YSYEKL. CDR3 length: 17 amino acids. V was clipped by 0 bases and J by 4 bases, with 16 bases between them. Written as DNA, the CDR3 is TGCGCCAGCAGCCAAGACGGGGGGCTAGCGGATTACAATGAGCAGTTCTTC. The encoded protein is CASSQDGGLADYNEQFF.

The chain recombines TRBV7-3 with TRBJ2-1; 9 bases line up with TRBD2. Trimming took 1 base from V and 0 from J; bases not matched to a gene: 10. This CDR3 has 19 amino acids. Germline CDR1 and CDR2: SGHTA and FQGTGA. CDR3 protein: CASSLIGGRASGSYNEQFF. CDR3 nucleotides: TGTGCCAGCAGCTTAATAGGCGGGAGGGCAAGCGGCTCCTACAATGAGCAGTTCTTC.

The rearrangement joins TRBV27 to TRBJ1-1; the D is unclear. Trimming took off 0 bases at V and 5 bases at J, with 7 bases between the two ends. The CDR3 has 13 amino acids. Germline V gives CDR1 MNHEY, CDR2 SMNVEV (reference sequence). Here the CDR3 reads CASSLSTGTEAFF. For the CDR3, the DNA is TGTGCCAGCAGTTTATCAACGGGAACTGAAGCTTTCTTT.

V and J are TRBV5-1 and TRBJ2-4; possible D gene TRBD1, 6 bases. V lost 1 base and J 7 bases, leaving 9 bases between the germline ends. Germline V CDR1 and CDR2: SGHRS, YFSETQ. The CDR3 totals 13 residues. CDR3 DNA sequence: TGCGCCAGCAGCTTGCCCCAGGGGAACATTCAGTACTTC. The encoded protein is CASSLPQGNIQYF.

The CDR3 protein is CASSLDSVGYQETQYF. The CDR3 nucleotides read TGTGCCAGCAGCTTAGATAGCGTGGGCTATCAAGAGACCCAGTACTTC. J is TRBJ2-5 and V is TRBV7-6, with D possibly matching TRBD2 (5 bases). The V gene lost 1 base and the J gene lost 2 bases, with 14 bases spanning the gap. There are 16 residues in the CDR3. Germline CDR1 is SGHVS and CDR2 is FNYEAQ.

The chain employs TRBV9 and TRBJ2-3; D gene uncertain. V lost 4 bases and J 0 bases, leaving 3 bases between the germline ends. The CDR3 covers 12 residues. The germline CDR1 and CDR2 sequences are SGDLS and YYNGEE. This CDR3 is CASSQSTDTQYF. CDR3 coding DNA: TGTGCCAGCAGCCAAAGCACAGATACGCAGTATTTT.

In DNA, the CDR3 is TGTGCCATCAGTGAGTCCGGGGAGACCCAGTACTTC. Encoded protein: CAISESGETQYF. The chain uses TRBV10-3 and TRBJ2-5; D remains unclear. The germline V and J ends were trimmed by 0 bases and 5 bases, with 4 bases remaining between them. Germline CDR1 reads ENHRY; CDR2 reads SYGVKD. CDR3 length equals 12 residues.

V is TRBV28 and J is TRBJ1-5; TRBD1 aligns across 7 bases. Germline lookup yields CDR1 MDHEN and CDR2 SYDVKM. V was clipped by 4 bases and J by 6 bases; unmatched bases: 6. The CDR3 spans 14 residues. CDR3: CASSSDRRGQPQHF. The DNA for the CDR3 is TGTGCCAGCAGTTCGGACAGGCGAGGTCAGCCCCAGCATTTT.